Each of the 19 T cell receptor beta chains below was sequenced from the same sample in a study of cytotoxic CD8 clonotypes in ibrutinib-treated CLL. Profiling relied on immunoSEQ multiplex PCR, and the TCRdb table lists in-frame clones only, not all of them. This sample has fewer than 75,000 clones, with around 68% found just once. The material sequenced was PBMCs, taken after 12 months of ibrutinib treatment. The receptors come from a human donor with chronic lymphocytic leukemia.

The rearrangement links TRBV9 to TRBJ2-7; perhaps TRBD2 as D (6 bases). CDR1 SGDLS and CDR2 YYNGEE come from the germline V gene. V lost 0 bases to trimming and J lost 3 bases, with 13 bases between them. The CDR3 consists of 15 residues. This CDR3 reads CASSVASDTLYEQYF. The CDR3 DNA sequence: TGTGCCAGCAGCGTAGCTAGCGACACCCTCTACGAGCAGTACTTC.

CDR3 protein: CASSFTGRDTDTQYF. CDR3 nucleotide sequence: TGCGCCAGCAGTTTTACGGGGCGGGACACAGATACGCAGTATTTT. The J gene is TRBJ2-3, the V gene TRBV5-1; D is perhaps TRBD2 (6 bases). V dropped 5 bases and J dropped 2 bases, with 15 bases sitting between them. Germline CDR1 reads SGHRS; CDR2 reads YFSETQ. The CDR3 spans 15 residues.

The chain carries TRBV11-3 and TRBJ2-6; no definite D call. Germline values: CDR1 SGHNT, CDR2 YENEEA. V lost 4 bases and J 3 bases, leaving 16 bases between the germline ends. The length of the CDR3 is 17 residues. The CDR3 loop reads CASSSRRGPVGANVLTF. The DNA for the CDR3 is TGTGCCAGCAGCTCACGACGCGGCCCGGTTGGGGCCAACGTCCTGACTTTC.

V usage is TRBV27 and J usage is TRBJ1-2; D is ambiguous. Trimming stripped 3 bases from V and 0 bases from J, with 8 bases between. This CDR3 has 14 residues. CDR1 is MNHEY, CDR2 SMNVEV, per germline (reference sequence). CDR3 residues: CASSFAETNYGYTF. In nucleotides, the CDR3 is TGTGCCAGCAGTTTCGCAGAGACTAACTATGGCTACACCTTC.

This chain connects TRBV5-6 to TRBJ2-7; D may be TRBD2 (6 bases). Per the germline V gene, CDR1 is SGHDT and CDR2 is YYEEEE. The CDR3 is 13 residues long. Trimming stripped 3 bases from V and 2 bases from J, with 9 bases between. In DNA form, the CDR3 reads TGTGCCAGCAGCTGGGGGGTGGCCTACGAGCAGTACTTC. Its translation is CASSWGVAYEQYF.

This clone appeared a few times. This sequence joins TRBV6-1 and TRBJ1-1; perhaps TRBD1 as D (6 bases). Trimming cost V 3 bases and J 2 bases, with 10 bases left between them. CDR1 and CDR2 from the germline V gene are MNHNS and SASEGT. This CDR3 is 14 amino acids long. CDR3 nucleotides: TGTGCCAGCAGTGATTGGACAGCTAACACTGAAGCTTTCTTT. Its protein is CASSDWTANTEAFF.

This clone was found a few times. The chain combines TRBV30 with TRBJ2-7; the D gene is possibly TRBD1 (5 bases). This CDR3 has 11 residues. Germline V gene data show CDR1 as GTSNPN and CDR2 as SVGIG (reference sequence). V was shortened by 4 bases and J by 4 bases, with 8 bases between the two germline ends. CDR3: CAWKGDYEQYF. CDR3 bases: TGTGCCTGGAAAGGGGATTACGAGCAGTACTTC.

The table lists this clone with a count of one. The chain links TRBV4-1 to TRBJ2-2; 10 bases are a match to TRBD1. The CDR3 contains 15 residues. V shed 5 bases, J shed 4 bases, and the junction held 4 bases outside the gene matches. CDR1 is MGHRA, CDR2 YSYEKL, per germline. The CDR3 is CASSTRDRGTGELFF. The CDR3 DNA sequence: TGCGCCAGCAGCACCCGGGACAGGGGCACCGGGGAGCTGTTTTTT.

The chain has TRBV2 and TRBJ2-7; 7 bases map to TRBD2. The V and J ends lost 1 base and 4 bases, in that order; junction bases with no gene match: 7. Per germline, CDR1 SNHLY and CDR2 FYNNEI. This CDR3 is 15 amino acids long. DNA for the CDR3: TGTGCCAGCAGTGAAGAGTTAGCGGGTTTGTACGAGCAGTACTTC. It yields the protein CASSEELAGLYEQYF.

The genes are TRBV5-6 and TRBJ2-7; D is uncertain. The CDR3 spans 13 residues. From germline, CDR1 is SGHDT and CDR2 YYEEEE. Trimming removed 0 bases at V and 6 bases at J, with 10 bases between. The chain's CDR3 is CASSLVGLAEQYF. The CDR3, as DNA: TGTGCCAGCAGCTTGGTGGGGTTAGCCGAGCAGTACTTC. Full variable domain (outside the CDR3, taken from reference TRBV5-6 and TRBJ2-7): DAGVTQSPTHLIKTRGQQVTLRCSPKSGHDTVSWYQQALGQGPQFIFQYYEEEERQRGNFPDRFSGHQFPNYSSELNVNALLLGDSALYLCASSLVGLAEQYFGPGTRLTVT.

The rearrangement links TRBV7-6 to TRBJ2-2; 9 nucleotides line up with TRBD2. The junction had 14 bases not matched to a gene; V was cut back by 8 bases and J by 4 bases. Germline CDR1 SGHVS, CDR2 FNYEAQ. The CDR3 consists of 17 residues. CDR3 loop: CASRTGAGGTFTGELFF. The CDR3 bases are TGTGCCAGCCGAACCGGGGCGGGAGGGACGTTCACCGGGGAGCTGTTTTTT.

This sequence joins TRBV7-9 and TRBJ2-3, with TRBD2 identical over 12 bases. Losses at the gene ends were 1 base for V and 1 base for J; bases not matched to a gene: 6. The CDR3 has 18 residues. Germline CDR1 reads SEHNR; CDR2 reads FQNEAQ (reference sequence). CDR3 sequence reads: CASSLGTSGRQRTDTQYF. For the CDR3, the DNA is TGTGCCAGCAGCTTAGGAACTAGCGGGAGGCAACGCACAGATACGCAGTATTTT.

The table lists this clone with a few counts. The chain recombines TRBV28 with TRBJ1-3; D possibly corresponds to TRBD1 (6 bases). Germline V CDR1 and CDR2: MDHEN, SYDVKM. The length of the CDR3 is 14 residues. The V end lost 5 bases, the J end lost 2 bases, and 10 bases lay between the germline ends. CDR3: CASSLQGAGNTIYF. The CDR3 DNA sequence: TGTGCCAGCAGTCTACAGGGTGCTGGAAACACCATATATTTT.

The CDR3 region is CASKGSISGSNEQYF. The DNA for the CDR3 is TGTGCCAGCAAAGGGTCCATATCGGGGAGCAACGAGCAGTACTTC. This sequence joins TRBV27 and TRBJ2-7; a weak D match, TRBD2 (5 bases). The V gene lost 7 bases and the J gene lost 5 bases, with 21 bases spanning the gap. This CDR3 is built from 15 residues. CDR1 is MNHEY and CDR2 is SMNVEV in the germline V gene (reference sequence).

This chain joins TRBV5-4 and TRBJ1-2, with 9 bases matching TRBD1. The germline V gene has CDR1 SGHNT and CDR2 YYREEE (reference sequence). The ends lost 4 bases at V and 7 bases at J; junction bases unmatched: 8. The CDR3 consists of 14 residues. For the CDR3, the DNA is TGTGCCAGCAGCCCGGGACAGGGACAGGGTGGCTACACCTTC. This codes for CASSPGQGQGGYTF.

The V and J genes are TRBV10-1 and TRBJ2-7, with D perhaps TRBD1 (6 bases). CDR1 and CDR2 (germline): WNHNN, SYGVQD (reference sequence). The CDR3 has 13 amino acids. Trimming cost V 6 bases and J 0 bases, with 9 bases left between them. CDR3 residues: CASRADSSYEQYF. CDR3 coding DNA: TGCGCCAGCAGGGCGGACAGCTCCTACGAGCAGTACTTC.

The chain joins TRBV30 to TRBJ1-5; no clear D. Germline loops: CDR1 GTSNPN, CDR2 SVGIG (reference sequence). This CDR3 is built from 13 residues. V lost 0 bases and J 7 bases, leaving 10 bases between the germline ends. The CDR3 coding sequence is TGTGCCTGGAGTGTATCGGGGAGGCAGCCCCAGCATTTT. This gives the protein CAWSVSGRQPQHF. Combining the CDR3 with reference TRBV30 and TRBJ1-5 gives the whole variable domain SQTIHQWPATLVQPVGSPLSLECTVEGTSNPNLYWYRQAAGRGLQLLFYSVGIGQISSEVPQNLSASRPQDRQFILSSKKLLLSDSGFYLCAWSVSGRQPQHFGDGTRLSIL.

In this sample, this clone turned up once. The sample has other DNA sequences that encode this CDR3 too. V usage is TRBV9 and J usage is TRBJ2-1, with D possibly being TRBD2 (6 bases). Germline values: CDR1 SGDLS, CDR2 YYNGEE. The CDR3 is 15 residues long. V was shortened by 6 bases and J by 1 base, with 14 bases between the two germline ends. CDR3 sequence (DNA): TGTGCCAGCAACGTGGGGGGTAGTTCCTACAATGAGCAGTTCTTC. Its protein is CASNVGGSSYNEQFF.

J is TRBJ1-2 and V is TRBV6-5, with D possibly TRBD1 on 6 matching bases. CDR1 MNHEY and CDR2 SVGAGI come from the germline V gene. V was shortened by 8 bases and J by 6 bases, with 16 bases between the two germline ends. CDR3 length equals 13 residues. CDR3 protein: CASLPYGGHGYTF. The DNA for the CDR3 is TGTGCCAGCCTACCCTACGGGGGCCATGGCTACACCTTC.